Included here is one TCR beta chain sequence, with context. The entry originates in a study of T cells in Graves' hyperthyroidism and ophthalmopathy. Study-level information: Peripheral blood draws took place at initial diagnosis, ahead of any treatment.

No progression to ophthalmopathy during 18 months of follow-up defined stable disease. Diagnosis rested on symptoms, serum thyroxine and TRAb, thyroid ultrasound, and orbital computed tomography. The PBMCs studied were ones that came from roughly 11 ml fresh peripheral blood. RNA transcripts were the template for amplifying TCR beta CDR3 regions. The TCR CDR3 was amplified in a first-round RT-PCR using the HTBI primer set. One entry per CDR3 protein, called by TCRdb with MiXCR from the multiplex PCR reads. The table has some 500,000 distinct CDR3 sequences, over 13% seen once. The sequence derives from a woman aged 18-29 years with Graves' hyperthyroidism. The source material was blood.

The CDR3 here is CASSYNGQGRVGVEAFF. CDR3 DNA: TGTGCCAGCAGTTACAATGGACAGGGAAGAGTGGGGGTTGAAGCTTTCTTT. The chain links TRBV6-2 or TRBV6-3 to TRBJ1-1, with 8 bases identical to TRBD1. Germline V gene lookup returns CDR1 MNHEY and CDR2 SVGEGT. V lost 2 bases to trimming and J lost 7 bases; unmatched junction nucleotides: 15. The CDR3 has 17 amino acids.